The source of this T cell receptor (beta chain) is a study of tumor-infiltrating lymphocytes in primary liver carcinoma. Researchers generated TCR beta cDNA from approximately 450 ng of total RNA, relying on a constant-region primer. Three nested multiplex PCR rounds, a slightly modified ARM-PCR, produced the libraries for TCR beta. MiXCR, applied by TCRdb to the multiplex PCR reads, yields one record per CDR3 protein. The table lists about 99,000 distinct CDR3 sequences, roughly 69% of them singletons. Scientists recovered RNA and DNA together from roughly 20-30 mg of unsorted bulk tissue. The sequencing sample was made of liver tumor tissue from sampling region 5. Subset specified: tumor region T5, tumor centre. The source of this sequence is a woman aged 55-75 years with primary liver carcinoma and hepatitis B virus infection.

The CDR3 is CASSWVWFSGGPTDTQYF. The CDR3 DNA sequence: TGTGCCAGCAGCTGGGTATGGTTTTCGGGAGGACCAACTGATACGCAGTATTTT. The rearrangement joins TRBV5-6 to TRBJ2-3; TRBD2 aligns across 7 bases. CDR3 size: 18 residues. Germline V gene sequence: CDR1 SGHDT, CDR2 YYEEEE. With V trimmed by 3 bases and J by 6 bases, 19 bases remained unmatched.